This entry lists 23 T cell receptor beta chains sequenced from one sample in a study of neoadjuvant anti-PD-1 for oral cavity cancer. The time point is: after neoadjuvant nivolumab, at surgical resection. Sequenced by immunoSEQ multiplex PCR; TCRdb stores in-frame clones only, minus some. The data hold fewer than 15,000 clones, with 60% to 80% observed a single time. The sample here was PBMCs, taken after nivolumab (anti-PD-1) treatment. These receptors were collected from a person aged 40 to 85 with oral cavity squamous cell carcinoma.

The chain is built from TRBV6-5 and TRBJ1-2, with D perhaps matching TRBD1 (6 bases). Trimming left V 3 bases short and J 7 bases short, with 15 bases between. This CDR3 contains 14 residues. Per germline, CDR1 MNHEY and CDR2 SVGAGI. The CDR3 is CASSYSPGDSGYTF. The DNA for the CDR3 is TGTGCCAGCAGTTATTCCCCAGGGGACTCTGGCTACACCTTC.

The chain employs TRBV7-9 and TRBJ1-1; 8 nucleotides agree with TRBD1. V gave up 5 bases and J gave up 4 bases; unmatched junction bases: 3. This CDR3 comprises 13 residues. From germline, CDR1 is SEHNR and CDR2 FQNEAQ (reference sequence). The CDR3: CASSRQGTTEAFF. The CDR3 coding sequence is TGTGCCAGCAGCAGACAGGGGACCACTGAAGCTTTCTTT.

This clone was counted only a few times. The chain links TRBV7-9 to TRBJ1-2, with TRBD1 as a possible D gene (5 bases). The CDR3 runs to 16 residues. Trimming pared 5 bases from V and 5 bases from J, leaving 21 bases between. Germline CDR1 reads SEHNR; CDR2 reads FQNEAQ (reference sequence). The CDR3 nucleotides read TGTGCCAGCAGCCGCCCCGACAGCCCCCAAGGGTATGGCTACACCTTC. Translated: CASSRPDSPQGYGYTF. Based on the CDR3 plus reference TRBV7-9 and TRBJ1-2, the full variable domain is DTGVSQNPRHKITKRGQNVTFRCDPISEHNRLYWYRQTLGQGPEFLTYFQNEAQLEKSRLLSDRFSAERPKGSFSTLEIQRTEQGDSAMYLCASSRPDSPQGYGYTFGSGTRLTVV.

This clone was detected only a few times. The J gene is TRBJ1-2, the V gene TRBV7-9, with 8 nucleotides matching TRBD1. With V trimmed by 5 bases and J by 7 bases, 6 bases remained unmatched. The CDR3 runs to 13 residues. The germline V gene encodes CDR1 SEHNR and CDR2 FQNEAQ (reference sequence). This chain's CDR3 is CASSTRQGTGYTF. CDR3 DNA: TGTGCCAGCAGCACCCGACAGGGGACTGGCTACACCTTC. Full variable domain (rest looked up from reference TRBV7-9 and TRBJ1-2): DTGVSQNPRHKITKRGQNVTFRCDPISEHNRLYWYRQTLGQGPEFLTYFQNEAQLEKSRLLSDRFSAERPKGSFSTLEIQRTEQGDSAMYLCASSTRQGTGYTFGSGTRLTVV.

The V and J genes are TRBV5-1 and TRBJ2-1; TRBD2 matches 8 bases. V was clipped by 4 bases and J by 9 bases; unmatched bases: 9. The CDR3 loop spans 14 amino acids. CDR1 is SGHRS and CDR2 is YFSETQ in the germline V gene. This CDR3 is CASSPGLEGVEQFF. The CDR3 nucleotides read TGCGCCAGCAGCCCGGGACTAGAGGGGGTTGAGCAGTTCTTC. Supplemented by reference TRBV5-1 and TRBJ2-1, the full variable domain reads KAGVTQTPRYLIKTRGQQVTLSCSPISGHRSVSWYQQTPGQGLQFLFEYFSETQRNKGNFPGRFSGRQFSNSRSEMNVSTLELGDSALYLCASSPGLEGVEQFFGPGTRLTVL.

The CDR3 nucleotides are TGTGCCAGCAGAAAAGCGGCGGAGCAGTTCTTC. Protein product: CASRKAAEQFF. This chain connects TRBV27 to TRBJ2-1; D might be TRBD2 (5 bases). Germline V gene lookup returns CDR1 MNHEY and CDR2 SMNVEV (reference sequence). This CDR3 contains 11 residues. V shed 6 bases and J shed 10 bases, with 10 bases lying between them.

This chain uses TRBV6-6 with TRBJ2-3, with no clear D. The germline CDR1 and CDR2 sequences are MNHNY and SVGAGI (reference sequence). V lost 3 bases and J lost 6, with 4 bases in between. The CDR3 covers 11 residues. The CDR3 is CASSYSDTQYF. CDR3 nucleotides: TGTGCCAGCAGTTATTCTGATACGCAGTATTTT.

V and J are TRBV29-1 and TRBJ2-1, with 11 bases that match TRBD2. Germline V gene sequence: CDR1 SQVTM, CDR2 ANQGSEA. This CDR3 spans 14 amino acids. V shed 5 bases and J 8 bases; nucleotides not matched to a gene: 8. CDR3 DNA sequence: TGCAGCGTTAAGTTACTAGCGGGAGCTCATGAGCAGTTCTTC. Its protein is CSVKLLAGAHEQFF.

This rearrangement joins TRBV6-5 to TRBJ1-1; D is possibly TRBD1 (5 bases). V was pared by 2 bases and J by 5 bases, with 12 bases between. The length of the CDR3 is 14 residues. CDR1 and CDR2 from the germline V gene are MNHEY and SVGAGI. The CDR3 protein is CASSYAGTGTEAFF. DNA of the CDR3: TGTGCCAGCAGTTACGCGGGGACGGGGACTGAAGCTTTCTTT.

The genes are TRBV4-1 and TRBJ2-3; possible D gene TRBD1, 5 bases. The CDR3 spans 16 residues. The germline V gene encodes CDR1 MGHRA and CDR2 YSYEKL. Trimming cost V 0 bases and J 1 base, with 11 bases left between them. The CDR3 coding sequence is TGCGCCAGCAGCCAAGAGAGCAGGGTCCGCACAGATACGCAGTATTTT. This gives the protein CASSQESRVRTDTQYF.

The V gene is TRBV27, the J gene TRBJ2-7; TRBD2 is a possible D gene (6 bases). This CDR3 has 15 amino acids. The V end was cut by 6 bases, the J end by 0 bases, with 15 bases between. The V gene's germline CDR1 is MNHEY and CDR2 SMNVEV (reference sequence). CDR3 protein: CASSQGTHPSYEQYF. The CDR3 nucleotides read TGTGCCAGCAGCCAAGGGACTCACCCCTCCTACGAGCAGTACTTC.

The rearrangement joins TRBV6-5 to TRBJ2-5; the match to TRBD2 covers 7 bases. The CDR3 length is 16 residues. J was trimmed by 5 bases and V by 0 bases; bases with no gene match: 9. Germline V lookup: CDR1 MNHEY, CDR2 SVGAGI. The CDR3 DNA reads TGTGCCAGCAGTTACTCCGGGACTAAGCTTTGGGAGACCCAGTACTTC. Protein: CASSYSGTKLWETQYF.

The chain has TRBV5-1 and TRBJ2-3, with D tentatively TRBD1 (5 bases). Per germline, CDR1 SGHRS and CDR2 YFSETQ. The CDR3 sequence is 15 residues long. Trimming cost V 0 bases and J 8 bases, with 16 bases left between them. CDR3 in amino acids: CASSLEGPLRVTQYF. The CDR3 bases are TGCGCCAGCAGCTTGGAGGGGCCCCTCCGGGTTACGCAGTATTTT.

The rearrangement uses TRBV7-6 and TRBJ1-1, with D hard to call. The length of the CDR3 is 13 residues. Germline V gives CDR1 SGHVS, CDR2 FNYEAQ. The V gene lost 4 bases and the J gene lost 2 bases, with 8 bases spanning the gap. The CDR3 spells CASSSVVNTEAFF. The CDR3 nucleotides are TGTGCCAGCAGCTCCGTTGTAAACACTGAAGCTTTCTTT. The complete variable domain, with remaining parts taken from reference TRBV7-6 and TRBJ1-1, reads GAGVSQSPRYKVTKRGQDVALRCDPISGHVSLYWYRQALGQGPEFLTYFNYEAQQDKSGLPNDRFSAERPEGSISTLTIQRTEQRDSAMYRCASSSVVNTEAFFGQGTRLTVV.

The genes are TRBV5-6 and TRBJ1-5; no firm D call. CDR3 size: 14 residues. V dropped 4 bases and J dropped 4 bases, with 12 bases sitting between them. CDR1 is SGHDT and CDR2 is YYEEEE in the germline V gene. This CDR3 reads CASSAEASNQPQHF. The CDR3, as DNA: TGTGCCAGCAGCGCGGAGGCTTCTAATCAGCCCCAGCATTTT.

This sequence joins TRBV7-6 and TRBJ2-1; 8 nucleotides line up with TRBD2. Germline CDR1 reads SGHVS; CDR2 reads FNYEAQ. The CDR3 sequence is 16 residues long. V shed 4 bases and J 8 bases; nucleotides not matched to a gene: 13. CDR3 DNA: TGTGCCAGCAGCTCTTACTCAACCGGGACTAGGGATGAGCAGTTCTTC. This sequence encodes CASSSYSTGTRDEQFF.

The CDR3 here is CSQGRDGEAFF. CDR3 in DNA: TGCAGTCAGGGGCGAGACGGTGAAGCTTTCTTT. The chain employs TRBV20-1 and TRBJ1-1; perhaps TRBD1 as D (6 bases). The ends were cut back, 8 bases at V and 7 bases at J, with 14 bases in the middle. Per germline, CDR1 DFQATT and CDR2 SNEGSKA (reference sequence). The CDR3 totals 11 residues.

The CDR3 sequence is CASSAGGSYGYTF. DNA of the CDR3: TGCGCCAGCAGCGCAGGGGGCAGCTATGGCTACACCTTC. This chain links TRBV5-1 with TRBJ1-2, with 8 nucleotides matching TRBD1. This CDR3 comprises 13 residues. With V trimmed by 4 bases and J by 4 bases, 3 bases remained unmatched. From germline, CDR1 is SGHRS and CDR2 YFSETQ.

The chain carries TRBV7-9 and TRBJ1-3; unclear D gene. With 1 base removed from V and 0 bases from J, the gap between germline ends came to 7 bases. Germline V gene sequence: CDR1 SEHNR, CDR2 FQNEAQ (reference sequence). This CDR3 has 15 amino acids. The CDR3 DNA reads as TGTGCCAGCAGCTTAGTTCCGGTCTCTGGAAACACCATATATTTT. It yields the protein CASSLVPVSGNTIYF.

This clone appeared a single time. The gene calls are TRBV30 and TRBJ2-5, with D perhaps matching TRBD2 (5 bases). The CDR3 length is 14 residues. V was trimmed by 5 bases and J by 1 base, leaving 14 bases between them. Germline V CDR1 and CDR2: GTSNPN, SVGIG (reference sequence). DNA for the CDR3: TGTGCCTGGCTTAAGGAGGTCGTCCAAGAGACCCAGTACTTC. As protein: CAWLKEVVQETQYF.

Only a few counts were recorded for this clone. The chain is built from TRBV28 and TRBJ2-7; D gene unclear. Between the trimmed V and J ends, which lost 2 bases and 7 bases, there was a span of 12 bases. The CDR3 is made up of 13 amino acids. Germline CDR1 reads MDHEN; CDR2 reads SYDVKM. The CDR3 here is CASSLVAIREQYF. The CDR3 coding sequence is TGTGCCAGCAGTTTAGTCGCTATAAGGGAGCAGTACTTC.

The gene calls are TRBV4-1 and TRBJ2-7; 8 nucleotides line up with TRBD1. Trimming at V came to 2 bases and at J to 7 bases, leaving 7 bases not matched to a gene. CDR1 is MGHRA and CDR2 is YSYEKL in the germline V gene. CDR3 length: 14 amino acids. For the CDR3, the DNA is TGCGCCAGCAGCCAACCGGACAGGGCTAGGGAGCAGTACTTC. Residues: CASSQPDRAREQYF.

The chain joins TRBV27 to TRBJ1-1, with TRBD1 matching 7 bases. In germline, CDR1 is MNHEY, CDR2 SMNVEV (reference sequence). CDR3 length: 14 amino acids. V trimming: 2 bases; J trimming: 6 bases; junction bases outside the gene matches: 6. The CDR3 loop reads CASSLMGQGAEAFF. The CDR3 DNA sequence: TGTGCCAGCAGTTTAATGGGGCAGGGGGCTGAAGCTTTCTTT.